A selection of T cell receptor beta chains follows, all from one sample in a study of T cell responses to AZD1222 COVID-19 vaccine. Here immunoSEQ multiplex PCR was the method, and the copy in TCRdb shows in-frame clones only, minus some. The sample contains approximately 60,000 clones, approximately 89% of which appear only once. The source was peripheral blood, collected on day 0 of MenACWY control vaccination. These receptors originate from an adult in good health. CDR3s leave out the opening cysteine and the closing phenylalanine or tryptophan. The order of the fields is V gene, J gene, CDR3 protein.

TRBV19,TRBJ2-5,ASSPYLGGLAETQY
TRBV5-1,TRBJ2-2,ASSRQGKSNTGELF
TRBV7-3,TRBJ1-1,ASSLTGAPLGTEAF
TRBV2,TRBJ1-5,ASSPERIQLF
TRBV24-1,TRBJ2-5,ATRAGSGGQTQY
TRBV18,TRBJ2-2,ASSPLMGEVELF
TRBV28,TRBJ1-3,ASSLTLSSGNTIY
TRBV19,TRBJ2-7,ATRVGRAYEQY
TRBV27,TRBJ2-1,ASSLYGIHSYNEQF
TRBV7-2,TRBJ1-2,ASSLAGYGYT
TRBV6-2/TRBV6-3,TRBJ1-1,ASSFMGTEAF
TRBV5-5,TRBJ1-5,ASSLVQGGNQPQH
TRBV20-1,TRBJ2-7,SASSVSYYEQY
TRBV5-1,TRBJ1-1,ASSSRDRGITEAF
TRBV19,TRBJ2-3,ASSPGTNAFTDTQY
TRBV6-5,TRBJ1-5,ASSQAGNQPQH
TRBV5-1,TRBJ2-7,ASSLAIRGDEQY
TRBV28,TRBJ2-1,ASSLLGPRVAQF
TRBV24-1,TRBJ2-6,ATSGVAGANVLT
TRBV10-3,TRBJ2-1,AISETTYNEQF
TRBV4-3,TRBJ2-2,ASSQGLAGPNTGELF
TRBV4-1,TRBJ1-6,ASSPRDREPNSPLH
TRBV7-9,TRBJ2-2,ASSPYTGELF
TRBV5-1,TRBJ2-5,ASSLGGIAGMQETQY
TRBV19,TRBJ2-4,ASSSEAKNIQY
TRBV27,TRBJ2-2,ASSFLGGRADGELF
TRBV27,TRBJ1-5,ASSARSADPYQPQH
TRBV29-1,TRBJ1-1,SVVSAGLNTEAF
TRBV6-5,TRBJ2-2,ASRDETNTGELF
TRBV4-2,TRBJ2-2,ASSPGTGGGTGELF
TRBV7-9,TRBJ2-3,ASSFWGDTQY
TRBV5-4,TRBJ1-2,ASSRDRFLGYT
TRBV2,TRBJ2-3,ASGVSLPDTQY
TRBV11-3,TRBJ1-3,ASSLQGSGNTIY
TRBV19,TRBJ2-7,ASRMTGTSGSYEQY
TRBV4-2,TRBJ1-1,ASSQEQTANTEAF
TRBV7-2,TRBJ2-7,ASSSRTRTSYEQY
TRBV2,TRBJ2-1,ASSLSGRGYNEQF
TRBV29-1,TRBJ1-2,SASNPGQGGYGYT
TRBV5-5,TRBJ1-3,ASSFLTGASGNTIY
TRBV5-4,TRBJ2-5,ASRPGTSGPEETQY
TRBV6-6,TRBJ1-2,ASSYSSTGRSDGYT
TRBV27,TRBJ2-7,ASSSLTPSYEQY
TRBV29-1,TRBJ2-5,SGGTVRRETQY
TRBV4-1,TRBJ2-7,ASSQDPYSDSYEQY
TRBV10-1,TRBJ2-5,ATRGLETQY
TRBV4-3,TRBJ1-2,ASSQDPAGGGGYT
TRBV7-2,TRBJ1-2,ASSLAQERSQEGYT
TRBV3-1/TRBV3-2,TRBJ2-7,ASSPSLANSYEQY
TRBV6-5,TRBJ2-1,ASRDYSSYNEQF
TRBV29-1,TRBJ2-5,SAETGGRGTQY
TRBV13,TRBJ2-4,ASSLTLGVAKNIQY